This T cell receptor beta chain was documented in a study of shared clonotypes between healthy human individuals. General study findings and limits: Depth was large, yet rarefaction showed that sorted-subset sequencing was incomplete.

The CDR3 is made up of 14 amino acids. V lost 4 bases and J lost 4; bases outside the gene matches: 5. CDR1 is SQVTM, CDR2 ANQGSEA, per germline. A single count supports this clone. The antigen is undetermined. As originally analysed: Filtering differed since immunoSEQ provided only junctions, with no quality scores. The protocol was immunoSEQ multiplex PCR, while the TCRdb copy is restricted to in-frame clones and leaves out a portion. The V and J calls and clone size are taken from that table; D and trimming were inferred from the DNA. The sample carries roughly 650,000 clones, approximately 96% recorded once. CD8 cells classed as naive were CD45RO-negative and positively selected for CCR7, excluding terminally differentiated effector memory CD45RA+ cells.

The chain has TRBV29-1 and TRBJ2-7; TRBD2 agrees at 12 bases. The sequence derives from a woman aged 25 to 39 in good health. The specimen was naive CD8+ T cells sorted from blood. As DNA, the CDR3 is TGCAGCGTTGTTTTCCTAGCGGGAGGGTACGAGCAGTACTTC. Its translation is CSVVFLAGGYEQYF.